This T cell receptor beta chain was retrieved from a study of PD-1 blockade in classical Hodgkin lymphoma. Study conclusions and caveats: TCR diversity in CD4+, not CD8+, cells rose significantly by C4D1. Similar baseline diversity was found in complete responders and newly diagnosed patients.

This table comes from immunoSEQ multiplex PCR, and its TCRdb copy is limited to in-frame clones, with some not included. The table has 47,000 or so clones, 73% seen once. By frequency in the sample, this clone is large. Antigen unknown. The ends were cut back, 3 bases at V and 5 bases at J, with 16 bases in the middle. The CDR3 length is 15 residues. Per the germline V gene, CDR1 is SEHNR and CDR2 is FQNEAQ (reference sequence). All the patients suffered relapse after autologous stem cell transplantation, and brentuximab vedotin exposure differed. The receptor comes from a human donor with classical Hodgkin lymphoma. The chain uses TRBV7-9 and TRBJ2-5; no clear D. The material sequenced was peripheral blood mononuclear cells (PBMCs), taken at baseline. The CDR3 region has the DNA TGTGCCAGCAGCTTCCCCCTCCCAGGTCCGGAGACCCAGTACTTC. Translating it yields CASSFPLPGPETQYF.